The 30 T cell receptor beta chains reported below all come from one sample, sequenced in a study of Tregs in tolerant kidney transplant recipients. Assay: immunoSEQ multiplex PCR; the TCRdb copy retains only in-frame clones and omits some. The sample records hundreds of thousands of clones, about 80% being singletons. Sample: CD4+ T cells from blood. All receptors come from a human donor in good health.

The V gene is TRBV5-1, the J gene TRBJ2-3; D not resolved. The CDR3 loop spans 13 amino acids. CDR1 and CDR2 from the germline V gene are SGHRS and YFSETQ. V shed 0 bases and J shed 4 bases, with 6 bases lying between them. CDR3 bases: TGCGCCAGCAGCTTGGCAGCTTCAGATACGCAGTATTTT. Translation gives CASSLAASDTQYF. The whole variable domain, remainder taken from reference TRBV5-1 and TRBJ2-3, is KAGVTQTPRYLIKTRGQQVTLSCSPISGHRSVSWYQQTPGQGLQFLFEYFSETQRNKGNFPGRFSGRQFSNSRSEMNVSTLELGDSALYLCASSLAASDTQYFGPGTRLTVL.

This clone was counted once. In DNA form, the CDR3 reads TGCGCCAGCAGCCCAACAGGGAGTCATGGCTACACCTTC. Its protein is CASSPTGSHGYTF. The V and J genes are TRBV5-1 and TRBJ1-2; D may be TRBD1 (6 bases). CDR3 size: 13 residues. Trimming cost V 4 bases and J 6 bases, with 13 bases left between them. Per germline, CDR1 SGHRS and CDR2 YFSETQ.

The V call is TRBV14, the J call TRBJ2-7; the D is unclear. Trimming took 0 bases from V and 9 from J, leaving 15 bases between them. CDR1 and CDR2 from the germline V gene are SGHDN and FVKESK. The CDR3 consists of 14 residues. The CDR3: CASSQDNWVTTQYF. The CDR3 region has the DNA TGTGCCAGCAGCCAAGATAACTGGGTGACGACGCAGTACTTC. The full variable domain, completed using reference TRBV14 and TRBJ2-7, is EAGVTQFPSHSVIEKGQTVTLRCDPISGHDNLYWYRRVMGKEIKFLLHFVKESKQDESGMPNNRFLAERTGGTYSTLKVQPAELEDSGVYFCASSQDNWVTTQYFGPGTRLTVT.

The chain employs TRBV5-1 and TRBJ1-1, with no clear D. CDR1 and CDR2 (germline): SGHRS, YFSETQ. The CDR3 spans 13 residues. Trimming shortened V by 10 bases and J by 1 base, and 14 bases separated the two germline ends. CDR3 nucleotide sequence: TGCGCCTTCCGGGAAGGTGAGAACACTGAAGCTTTCTTT. Protein product: CAFREGENTEAFF. Drawing the rest from reference TRBV5-1 and TRBJ1-1, the complete variable domain is KAGVTQTPRYLIKTRGQQVTLSCSPISGHRSVSWYQQTPGQGLQFLFEYFSETQRNKGNFPGRFSGRQFSNSRSEMNVSTLELGDSALYLCAFREGENTEAFFGQGTRLTVV.

The chain links TRBV7-2 to TRBJ2-3; D is unresolved. The CDR3 runs 14 residues. The V gene's germline CDR1 is SGHTA and CDR2 FQGNSA. Trimming took off 0 bases at V and 2 bases at J, with 6 bases between the two ends. CDR3 loop: CASSLAPFTDTQYF. For the CDR3, the DNA is TGTGCCAGCAGCTTAGCTCCGTTCACAGATACGCAGTATTTT.

CDR3 protein: CASRALPSNYGYTF. CDR3 coding DNA: TGTGCCAGCAGGGCCCTTCCTTCTAACTATGGCTACACCTTC. The genes are TRBV27 and TRBJ1-2; D gene unclear. Germline CDR1 reads MNHEY; CDR2 reads SMNVEV (reference sequence). V was trimmed by 6 bases and J by 0 bases, leaving 11 bases between them. This CDR3 contains 14 residues.

The chain has TRBV5-1 and TRBJ1-2; possibly TRBD1 for D (6 bases). Trimming removed 0 bases from V and 8 bases from J, with 14 bases in between. Germline V gene lookup returns CDR1 SGHRS and CDR2 YFSETQ. The CDR3 runs 14 residues. DNA of the CDR3: TGCGCCAGCAGCTTGGACAGGGTAGAGAAGGGCTACACCTTC. It codes for CASSLDRVEKGYTF.

The chain couples TRBV5-1 to TRBJ1-1; the D is unclear. Germline loops: CDR1 SGHRS, CDR2 YFSETQ. The CDR3 extends over 14 amino acids. V was trimmed by 4 bases and J by 1 base, leaving 11 bases between them. CDR3 region: CASSTNYRNTEAFF. CDR3 DNA sequence: TGCGCCAGCAGCACGAATTACAGGAACACTGAAGCTTTCTTT. Looking up the rest from reference TRBV5-1 and TRBJ1-1 gives the full variable domain: KAGVTQTPRYLIKTRGQQVTLSCSPISGHRSVSWYQQTPGQGLQFLFEYFSETQRNKGNFPGRFSGRQFSNSRSEMNVSTLELGDSALYLCASSTNYRNTEAFFGQGTRLTVV.

This clone was detected only a few times. The chain recombines TRBV19 with TRBJ1-2, with D possibly matching TRBD1 (6 bases). This CDR3 region has 14 residues. Germline V CDR1 and CDR2: LNHDA, SQIVND (reference sequence). The V end lost 3 bases, the J end lost 5 bases, and 13 bases lay between the germline ends. CDR3 loop: CASSIEGQGYGYTF. CDR3 DNA sequence: TGTGCCAGTAGTATTGAGGGCCAGGGGTATGGCTACACCTTC.

As concerns this clone: The same CDR3 can be traced to other DNA sequences in this sample. The rearrangement links TRBV19 to TRBJ1-1; no definite D call. This CDR3 region has 13 residues. The V end lost 3 bases, the J end lost 1 base, and 6 bases lay between the germline ends. Germline-derived CDR1 and CDR2 are LNHDA and SQIVND (reference sequence). The CDR3 sequence is CASSIRENTEAFF. CDR3 sequence (DNA): TGTGCCAGTAGTATTCGGGAGAACACTGAAGCTTTCTTT.

In this sample, this clone turned up a few times. This rearrangement joins TRBV30 to TRBJ1-5, with a tentative D call TRBD1 (5 bases). The CDR3 totals 14 residues. The germline CDR1 and CDR2 sequences are GTSNPN and SVGIG (reference sequence). V lost 2 bases, J lost 6 bases, and 14 bases lay in between. CDR3 residues: CAWSLGQGGQPQHF. In DNA form, the CDR3 reads TGTGCCTGGAGTCTGGGGCAGGGTGGTCAGCCCCAGCATTTT.

This clone has only a few counts. V is TRBV6-5 and J is TRBJ2-7; D is unclear. Per the germline V gene, CDR1 is MNHEY and CDR2 is SVGAGI. The ends were cut back, 6 bases at V and 7 bases at J, with 10 bases in the middle. The CDR3 runs to 11 residues. CDR3: CASSQNEEQYF. For the CDR3, the DNA is TGTGCCAGCAGCCAAAACGAGGAGCAGTACTTC.

The chain links TRBV4-1 to TRBJ2-1; 9 positions agree with TRBD2. The germline V gene has CDR1 MGHRA and CDR2 YSYEKL. The CDR3 sequence is 16 residues long. V shed 0 bases and J 3 bases; nucleotides not matched to a gene: 3. The CDR3 reads CASSQDRLAVYNEQFF. DNA for the CDR3: TGCGCCAGCAGCCAAGATCGACTAGCGGTCTACAATGAGCAGTTCTTC.

The CDR3 DNA follows: TGTGCCAGTAGTAGGGGGGACCTCCTCTACAATGAGCAGTTCTTC. This translates into CASSRGDLLYNEQFF. The J gene is TRBJ2-1, the V gene TRBV19, with D tentatively TRBD2 (6 bases). Germline V gives CDR1 LNHDA, CDR2 SQIVND (reference sequence). CDR3 length: 15 residues. The germline V and J ends were trimmed by 4 bases and 3 bases, with 13 bases remaining between them.

This clone was seen only once. This chain uses TRBV2 with TRBJ2-7, with a weak D call TRBD2 (5 bases). This CDR3 comprises 12 residues. In germline, CDR1 is SNHLY, CDR2 FYNNEI. Trimming took off 5 bases at V and 3 bases at J, with 8 bases between the two ends. CDR3 in amino acids: CASSSEGYEQYF. The DNA for the CDR3 is TGTGCCAGCAGTTCCGAGGGCTACGAGCAGTACTTC. The full variable domain, rest sourced from reference TRBV2 and TRBJ2-7, is EPEVTQTPSHQVTQMGQEVILRCVPISNHLYFYWYRQILGQKVEFLVSFYNNEISEKSEIFDDQFSVERPDGSNFTLKIRSTKLEDSAMYFCASSSEGYEQYFGPGTRLTVT.

This chain links TRBV25-1 with TRBJ1-6, with D uncertain. The CDR3 has 12 residues. The V gene's germline CDR1 is MGHDK and CDR2 SYGVNS. V lost 1 base to trimming and J lost 7 bases, with 2 bases between them. The DNA of the CDR3 is TGTGCCAGCAGTGAATGGAATTCACCCCTCCACTTT. It codes for CASSEWNSPLHF.

This chain joins TRBV7-9 and TRBJ2-1, with 15 bases fitting TRBD2. J was trimmed by 6 bases and V by 5 bases; bases with no gene match: 11. The CDR3 is 18 residues long. Germline V lookup: CDR1 SEHNR, CDR2 FQNEAQ (reference sequence). The CDR3 coding sequence is TGTGCCAGCAGCCCTAGCGGACTAGCGGGGGGGCGAGGCAATGAGCAGTTCTTC. Translated: CASSPSGLAGGRGNEQFF.

V gene TRBV7-9 combines with J gene TRBJ2-7; TRBD2 matches at 7 bases. V was pared by 11 bases and J by 6 bases, with 7 bases of the junction left unmatched. This CDR3 has 11 residues. The germline gives CDR1 SEHNR, CDR2 FQNEAQ (reference sequence). CDR3 DNA sequence: TGTGCCGCCGCGGGGGTTGGCGAGCAGTACTTC. Amino acid sequence: CAAAGVGEQYF.

V is TRBV7-6 and J is TRBJ1-1; D possibly corresponds to TRBD1 (6 bases). The CDR3 extends over 14 amino acids. Germline V gene sequence: CDR1 SGHVS, CDR2 FNYEAQ. V lost 3 bases to trimming and J lost 3 bases, with 11 bases between them. The CDR3 loop reads CASSLNRADTEAFF. For the CDR3, the DNA is TGTGCCAGCAGCTTGAACAGGGCGGACACTGAAGCTTTCTTT. The entire variable domain, with the rest obtained from reference TRBV7-6 and TRBJ1-1, is as follows: GAGVSQSPRYKVTKRGQDVALRCDPISGHVSLYWYRQALGQGPEFLTYFNYEAQQDKSGLPNDRFSAERPEGSISTLTIQRTEQRDSAMYRCASSLNRADTEAFFGQGTRLTVV.

A remark on this clone: The sample holds other DNA sequences that translate to the same CDR3. This sequence joins TRBV30 and TRBJ1-5, with D perhaps TRBD1 (6 bases). V was trimmed by 2 bases and J by 7 bases, leaving 9 bases between them. Germline V lookup: CDR1 GTSNPN, CDR2 SVGIG (reference sequence). The CDR3 spans 12 residues. For the CDR3, the DNA is TGTGCCTGGAGTACCCAGGGGCAGCCCCAGCATTTT. Translation: CAWSTQGQPQHF.

The CDR3 spells CASSQGLAATEQFF. CDR3 coding DNA: TGTGCCAGCAGCCAGGGACTAGCTGCGACTGAGCAGTTCTTC. The chain links TRBV7-9 to TRBJ2-1; 9 bases line up with TRBD2. With 5 bases clipped from V and 9 bases from J, the junction kept 8 bases outside the gene matches. Germline V gene sequence: CDR1 SEHNR, CDR2 FQNEAQ (reference sequence). The CDR3 loop spans 14 amino acids.

This clone was observed a single time. The chain has TRBV6-6 and TRBJ2-5, with D maybe TRBD2 (6 bases). The CDR3 sequence is 15 residues long. V was trimmed by 2 bases and J by 5 bases, leaving 15 bases between them. Per the germline V gene, CDR1 is MNHNY and CDR2 is SVGAGI (reference sequence). This CDR3 reads CASSYPLGGEETQYF. The CDR3 nucleotides are TGTGCCAGCAGTTACCCCCTCGGGGGTGAGGAGACCCAGTACTTC.

The V and J genes are TRBV15 and TRBJ1-1, with D possibly being TRBD1 (5 bases). V lost 1 base to trimming and J lost 5 bases, with 17 bases between them. The CDR3 is 16 residues long. Germline V CDR1 and CDR2: LNHNV, YYDKDF (reference sequence). CDR3 coding DNA: TGTGCCACCAGCAGAGTCCAAGTCCGGCAGGGTACTGAAGCTTTCTTT. This sequence encodes CATSRVQVRQGTEAFF. The whole variable domain, filled in from reference TRBV15 and TRBJ1-1, reads DAMVIQNPRYQVTQFGKPVTLSCSQTLNHNVMYWYQQKSSQAPKLLFHYYDKDFNNEADTPDNFQSRRPNTSFCFLDIRSPGLGDTAMYLCATSRVQVRQGTEAFFGQGTRLTVV.

Comments on this clone: A read error may produce the germline difference seen at one junction end. The V and J genes are TRBV11-2 and TRBJ2-1; 10 nucleotides line up with TRBD2. This CDR3 is built from 16 residues. Germline CDR1 is SGHAT and CDR2 is FQNNGV. The CDR3 DNA reads TGTGCCAGCAGCCCGGGGACTAGCGTTTCCTGCAATGAGCAGTTCTTC. Protein: CASSPGTSVSCNEQFF.

For the CDR3, the DNA is TGTGCCAGCAGCTTAGCCCGACGAGGCGGGAGGAACGGGGAGCTGTTTTTT. Its translation is CASSLARRGGRNGELFF. This chain links TRBV11-2 with TRBJ2-2; the match to TRBD2 covers 8 bases. This CDR3 is built from 17 residues. Looked up from germline, CDR1 is SGHAT and CDR2 is FQNNGV. J lost 7 bases, V lost 1 base, and 11 bases had no gene match. The entire variable domain, with the rest obtained from reference TRBV11-2 and TRBJ2-2, is as follows: EAGVAQSPRYKIIEKRQSVAFWCNPISGHATLYWYQQILGQGPKLLIQFQNNGVVDDSQLPKDRFSAERLKGVDSTLKIQPAKLEDSAVYLCASSLARRGGRNGELFFGEGSRLTVL.

V gene TRBV15 combines with J gene TRBJ2-7; TRBD2 matches at 7 bases. The CDR3 is 15 amino acids. Unmatched junction bases numbered 8, after V lost 0 bases and J lost 6 bases. Germline CDR1 reads LNHNV; CDR2 reads YYDKDF (reference sequence). Here the CDR3 reads CATSRDVGGTREQYF. DNA of the CDR3: TGTGCCACCAGCAGAGATGTGGGAGGGACCCGCGAGCAGTACTTC.

This clone has a handful of counts. The genes are TRBV19 and TRBJ1-1; 10 bases are a match to TRBD1. This CDR3 is 14 amino acids long. CDR1 LNHDA and CDR2 SQIVND come from the germline V gene (reference sequence). Unmatched junction bases numbered 7, after V lost 7 bases and J lost 5 bases. DNA for the CDR3: TGTGCCAGTAAAAGACAGGGGGCGGTGACTGAAGCTTTCTTT. Its protein is CASKRQGAVTEAFF.

J is TRBJ1-1 and V is TRBV7-2; D possibly corresponds to TRBD1 (6 bases). The CDR3 covers 15 residues. CDR1 and CDR2 from the germline V gene are SGHTA and FQGNSA. Trimming took 5 bases from V and 6 from J, leaving 19 bases between them. CDR3 sequence reads: CASSVQGRFAAEAFF. The CDR3 bases are TGTGCCAGCAGCGTCCAGGGGCGCTTCGCGGCTGAAGCTTTCTTT.

The rearrangement links TRBV5-1 to TRBJ2-5, with TRBD1 matching over 8 bases. Germline V gene sequence: CDR1 SGHRS, CDR2 YFSETQ. V dropped 2 bases and J dropped 9; count of bases not matched to a gene: 9. The CDR3 extends over 14 amino acids. The CDR3 DNA reads as TGCGCCAGCAGCTTCGGGACAGTACAGGGGGCCCAGTACTTC. Its protein is CASSFGTVQGAQYF.

The V call is TRBV11-2, the J call TRBJ2-1, with D unresolved. V was pared by 3 bases and J by 2 bases, with 14 bases between. Germline CDR1 is SGHAT and CDR2 is FQNNGV. This CDR3 has 16 amino acids. In nucleotides, the CDR3 is TGTGCCAGCAGCTTCAATCCGGAGTTCACCTACAATGAGCAGTTCTTC. Translated: CASSFNPEFTYNEQFF.